This T cell receptor (beta chain) stems from a study of control samples from healthy donors and cancer patients (TCRdb year 2020). The CDR3, from cysteine to phenylalanine, totals 16 residues. Only the CDR3 DNA stays, 48 bases, in frame from base 1. V is pared back by 8 bases and J by 0 bases, with 17 bases lying between the germline termini. Per the germline V gene, SGHNT is the CDR1 and YENEEA is the CDR2. Library preparation was by the immunoSEQ multiplex PCR assay. In its TCRdb copy, this immuneACCESS table keeps in-frame sequences only and misses some clones. Where compared with another copy, unresolved V genes explain less than half of these, and the others have no known cause. Present in this sample are tens of thousands of clones, approximately 84% of which were seen just once. The ten largest clonotypes hold over 12% of the sample. Details on this clone: What this receptor recognizes is not known. Base qualities were left out, and no much larger clone turns up one base away.

This receptor was taken from a man over 45 in good health. Sample: blood. This chain joins TRBV11-3 to TRBJ2-4, with TRBD1 tentatively as D gene (6 bases match). The CDR3 protein is CASAAGDGLAKNIQYF. Read as DNA, the sequence is TGTGCCAGCGCAGCAGGGGACGGACTAGCCAAAAACATTCAGTACTTC.